The source of this T cell receptor beta chain is a study of OX40 agonist ivuxolimab in advanced cancers. A note on the overall study: Ivuxolimab was an agonistic, fully human IgG2 monoclonal antibody directed against OX40 (CD134), a costimulatory receptor. Intravenous ivuxolimab was administered to patients every 2 weeks at six dose levels: 0.01, 0.1, 0.3, 1.5, 3 and 10 mg/kg. Of the approximately 50 patients in dose escalation, some 20 had hepatocellular carcinoma, approximately 15 had melanoma, 9 had renal cell carcinoma and 9 had head and neck cancer. In the dose-escalation cohort, 82.7% of patients were male, and the mean age was around 60 years, with a range of about 23 to 85. Prior anti-PD-1, anti-PD-L1 or anti-CTLA-4 therapy was permitted, and 40% of dose-escalation patients had received checkpoint inhibitors. Partial responses occurred in three dose-escalation patients: two with cutaneous melanoma and one with hepatocellular carcinoma. Peripheral TCRbeta sequencing aimed to test whether ivuxolimab altered TCR sequence diversity and caused clonal T-cell expansion. The paper reports the monotherapy dose-escalation portion (N of about 56 patients) of the phase I ivuxolimab trial. Results the study describes overall, beyond this receptor: Antigen specificity was not determined for the clonally expanded peripheral T cells. Low levels of normalized T-cell clonal expansion were also seen in some nonresponding patients. After ivuxolimab, CD8+ T cells had more expanded clones than CD4+ T cells on average. Partial responders in the 0.1-3.0 mg/kg groups had among the lowest normalized peripheral clonal expansion, especially among CD8+ T cells. At doses of 0.1 to 3.0 mg/kg, clonal expansion of both CD4+ and CD8+ T cells in blood was seen between baseline and week 6.

Comment on this clone: It lacks a known antigen. Base qualities are not provided; no much larger clone lies one nucleotide away.

Genomic DNA was isolated from the sorted cells so that the TCRbeta CDR3 region could be sequenced. TCRbeta CDR3 regions were sequenced using the immunoSEQ Assay. The table was pulled from immuneACCESS by TCRdb, which kept in-frame rearrangements only. Such tables lose some clones; where checked, under half of the loss comes from unresolved V genes, and the rest has no known cause. Here the sample has fewer than 85,000 clones; over 80% occur a single time. Jointly, the top ten make up 1.5% to 2% of the sample. Patients with a history of autoimmune disease or receiving systemic immunosuppression were excluded from the trial. Peripheral blood for TCR sequencing was drawn from every dose cohort at baseline, at cycle 4 day 1 and at cycle 7 day 1. The samples were drawn from a first-in-human, open-label, multicenter phase I dose-escalation trial of ivuxolimab. The trial enrolled adults with locally advanced or metastatic head and neck squamous cell, hepatocellular, melanoma or renal cell carcinoma. Before TCR sequencing, CD4+ T cells and CD8+ T cells from peripheral blood were sorted into separate populations.

V trim: 4 bases; J trim: 2 bases; unmatched bases: 2. According to the germline V gene, CDR1 reads MDHEN and CDR2 reads SYDVKM. Taken from cysteine to phenylalanine, the CDR3 has 14 residues. Only the CDR3 region is kept as DNA, spanning 42 bases read in frame from base 1. The chain is made from TRBV28 and TRBJ1-2, with 9 central nucleotides matching TRBD1. This specimen was CD4+ or CD8+ T cells sorted from blood, taken in a trial of the OX40 agonist ivuxolimab. The receptor was isolated from an adult with an advanced solid tumor such as melanoma, head and neck, liver or kidney cancer. This receptor has the CDR3 CASSWGQGNYGYTF. The DNA reads TGTGCCAGCAGTTGGGGACAGGGAAACTATGGCTACACCTTC.